Listed here are 9 T cell receptor beta chains from one sample, sequenced in a study of post-analysis software for immune sequencing data (dated by TCRdb to the mid-2010s). The paper as a whole reports these results and caveats: Roughly 5 TRBV segments, including TRBV5-6, TRBV5-1 and TRBV20-1, were significantly more frequent in patients than controls.

These receptors' targets are unknown. Library generation was performed with PCR. The listed sequencing device is Illumina HiSeq 2500. Unique molecular identifiers were incorporated into TCR beta cDNA libraries to reduce PCR and sequencing biases. Starting from the raw public reads, TCRdb applied fastp trimming at Q25, assembled clones with MiXCR and retained in-frame beta chains. Rows are combined by CDR3 protein, so each entry shows the most common genes and DNA. The sample profile shows fewer than 850,000 distinct CDR3 sequences; roughly 27% of them were found once. Roughly 0.57% of the sample lies in the top ten. The sequenced material came from blood. These receptors originate from a girl between 5 and 17 years old with multiple sclerosis.

V is TRBV7-2 and J is TRBJ2-4, with D perhaps matching TRBD1 (5 bases). Germline V gene sequence: CDR1 SGHTA, CDR2 FQGNSA. The CDR3 is made up of 14 amino acids. V shed 4 bases and J shed 0 bases, with 7 bases lying between them. DNA for the CDR3: TGTGCCAGCAGCTCGACAGTAGCCAAAAACATTCAGTACTTC. It yields the protein CASSSTVAKNIQYF.

This clonotype came up a few times. The rearrangement joins TRBV5-1 to TRBJ2-3; D gene unclear. The V gene lost 0 bases and the J gene lost 7 bases, with 9 bases spanning the gap. Germline V CDR1 and CDR2: SGHRS, YFSETQ. CDR3 length: 13 residues. CDR3 bases: TGCGCCAGCAGCTTGGAGCCAGCCAATACGCAGTATTTT. Translation gives CASSLEPANTQYF.

This sequence joins TRBV28 and TRBJ1-6; no clear D gene. The V end lost 5 bases, the J end lost 10 bases, and 12 bases lay between the germline ends. Germline V gene sequence: CDR1 MDHEN, CDR2 SYDVKM. The CDR3 covers 13 residues. CDR3 in DNA: TGTGCCAGCAGTCCCCCGGTCCGATCACCCCTCCACTTT. This sequence encodes CASSPPVRSPLHF.

The chain employs TRBV14 and TRBJ2-5; 8 bases fit TRBD1. The CDR3 contains 14 residues. J gave up 3 bases and V 6 bases, and 6 bases lay outside the gene matches. Germline CDR1 SGHDN, CDR2 FVKESK. The CDR3 is CASRHTGGEETQYF. CDR3 DNA sequence: TGTGCCAGCAGGCATACAGGGGGTGAAGAGACCCAGTACTTC.

J is TRBJ1-1 and V is TRBV7-8; D might be TRBD1 (5 bases). Germline CDR1 is SGHVS and CDR2 is FQNEAQ. V was clipped by 5 bases and J by 7 bases, with 11 bases between them. This CDR3 contains 12 residues. In DNA, the CDR3 is TGTGCCAGCAGCCAAGGGAGGGGTGAAGCTTTCTTT. Translation gives CASSQGRGEAFF.

V usage is TRBV4-3 and J usage is TRBJ2-1; the match to TRBD1 covers 11 bases. The CDR3 totals 15 residues. V gave up 6 bases and J gave up 6 bases; unmatched junction bases: 7. Germline V lookup: CDR1 LGHNA, CDR2 YSLEER. The CDR3: CASRHTGTGGNEQFF. The CDR3, as DNA: TGCGCCAGCAGGCACACCGGGACAGGGGGCAATGAGCAGTTCTTC.

This clonotype was seen a handful of times. This chain links TRBV20-1 with TRBJ2-1; 8 bases map to TRBD1. The CDR3 loop spans 14 amino acids. The germline V gene has CDR1 DFQATT and CDR2 SNEGSKA (reference sequence). The V and J ends lost 6 bases and 6 bases, in that order; junction bases with no gene match: 10. This chain's CDR3 is CSAGGRTGINEQFF. The DNA of the CDR3 is TGCAGTGCAGGAGGGCGGACAGGGATCAATGAGCAGTTCTTC.

The chain employs TRBV20-1 and TRBJ2-5; possibly TRBD1 for D (6 bases). CDR3 size: 15 residues. Trimming removed 3 bases at V and 1 base at J, with 15 bases between. In germline, CDR1 is DFQATT, CDR2 SNEGSKA (reference sequence). This CDR3 reads CSASADSYTQETQYF. CDR3 DNA sequence: TGCAGTGCTAGCGCGGACAGTTATACCCAAGAGACCCAGTACTTC.

This clonotype came up a few times. The chain joins TRBV5-6 to TRBJ1-1; weak D call: TRBD1 (5 bases). Germline V gene sequence: CDR1 SGHDT, CDR2 YYEEEE. The CDR3 has 15 amino acids. Between the trimmed V and J ends, which lost 1 base and 7 bases, there was a span of 17 bases. The CDR3 loop is CASSLIGQGTGEAFF. In DNA, the CDR3 is TGTGCCAGCAGCTTGATTGGGCAGGGTACGGGTGAAGCTTTCTTT.